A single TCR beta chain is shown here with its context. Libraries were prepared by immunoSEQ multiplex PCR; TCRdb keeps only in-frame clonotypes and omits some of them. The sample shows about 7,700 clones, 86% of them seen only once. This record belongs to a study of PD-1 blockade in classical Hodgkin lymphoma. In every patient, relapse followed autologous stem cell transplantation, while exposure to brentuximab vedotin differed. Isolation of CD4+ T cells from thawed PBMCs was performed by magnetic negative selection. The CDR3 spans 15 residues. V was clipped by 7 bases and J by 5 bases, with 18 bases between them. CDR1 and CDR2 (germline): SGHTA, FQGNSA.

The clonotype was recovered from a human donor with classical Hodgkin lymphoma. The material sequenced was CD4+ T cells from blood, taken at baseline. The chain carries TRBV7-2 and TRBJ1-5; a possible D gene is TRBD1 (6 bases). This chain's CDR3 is CASNLWAQGDQPQHF. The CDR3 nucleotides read TGTGCCAGCAACCTATGGGCACAGGGTGATCAGCCCCAGCATTTT.